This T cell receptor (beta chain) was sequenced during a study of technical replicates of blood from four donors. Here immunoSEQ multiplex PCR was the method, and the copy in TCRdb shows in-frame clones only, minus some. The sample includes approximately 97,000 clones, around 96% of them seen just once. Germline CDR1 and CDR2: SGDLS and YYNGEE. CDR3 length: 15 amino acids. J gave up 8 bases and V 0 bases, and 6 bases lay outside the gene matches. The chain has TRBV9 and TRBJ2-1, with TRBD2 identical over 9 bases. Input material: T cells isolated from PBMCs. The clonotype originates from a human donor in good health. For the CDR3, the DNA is TGTGCCAGCAGCGTAGGTGGCGGGAGGGCCCATGAGCAGTTCTTC. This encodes CASSVGGGRAHEQFF.